The 25 T cell receptor beta chains in this list originate from one sample, sequenced in a study of CD8 T cells in Susac syndrome. RNA in amounts of about 0.5 to 1 ug was reverse transcribed with random hexamers. One entry per CDR3 protein, called by TCRdb with MiXCR from the immunoSEQ multiplex PCR reads. The repertoire holds 150,000 to 190,000 distinct CDR3 sequences, roughly 95% seen once, with roughly 0.16% in the top ten. The sequenced sample was CD4+ T cells from PBMCs. The receptors come from a human donor with Susac syndrome.

This clonotype was seen once. This chain links TRBV5-1 with TRBJ1-4; TRBD1 matches 9 bases. This CDR3 spans 17 amino acids. Looked up from germline, CDR1 is SGHRS and CDR2 is YFSETQ. V lost 0 bases, J lost 4 bases, and 7 bases stayed unmatched. The CDR3 DNA follows: TGCGCCAGCAGCTTGGTGGTGACAGGGGGAAATAATGAAAAACTGTTTTTT. Translating gives CASSLVVTGGNNEKLFF. Looking up the rest from reference TRBV5-1 and TRBJ1-4 gives the full variable domain: KAGVTQTPRYLIKTRGQQVTLSCSPISGHRSVSWYQQTPGQGLQFLFEYFSETQRNKGNFPGRFSGRQFSNSRSEMNVSTLELGDSALYLCASSLVVTGGNNEKLFFGSGTQLSVL.

This clonotype was seen once. The CDR3 nucleotides read TGTGCCAGCAGTTTCTCTTTCGACGGGGGGGCCGGGGAGCTGTTTTTT. It translates to CASSFSFDGGAGELFF. The chain employs TRBV12-3 or TRBV12-4 and TRBJ2-2; 8 nucleotides match TRBD2. This CDR3 comprises 16 residues. V shed 3 bases, J shed 6 bases, and the junction held 9 bases outside the gene matches.

The genes are TRBV20-1 and TRBJ2-1, with TRBD2 identical over 8 bases. The germline V gene encodes CDR1 DFQATT and CDR2 SNEGSKA (reference sequence). The V and J ends lost 0 bases and 2 bases, in that order; junction bases with no gene match: 3. CDR3 size: 15 residues. The CDR3 coding sequence is TGCAGTGCTAGAGATCCGCGGGGGGCCTACAATGAGCAGTTCTTC. This translates into CSARDPRGAYNEQFF.

The chain employs TRBV13 and TRBJ1-1; the match to TRBD1 covers 8 bases. The CDR3 totals 15 residues. Germline CDR1 reads PRHDT; CDR2 reads FYEKMQ (reference sequence). J gave up 2 bases and V 5 bases, and 7 bases lay outside the gene matches. This CDR3 reads CASSKRTGYNTEAFF. CDR3 nucleotide sequence: TGTGCCAGCAGCAAGAGGACAGGGTACAACACTGAAGCTTTCTTT.

The chain couples TRBV11-1 to TRBJ2-6; unclear D gene. The CDR3 consists of 17 residues. CDR1 is SGHAT, CDR2 FQDESV, per germline (reference sequence). Deletions cut 5 bases from V and 0 bases from J, with 14 bases between. CDR3 nucleotide sequence: TGTGCCAGCAGCACCCTTGGGTCCGACTCTGGGGCCAACGTCCTGACTTTC. This encodes CASSTLGSDSGANVLTF.

CDR3 region: CASSLSSGATDTQYF. CDR3 DNA: TGTGCCAGCAGCTTATCAAGCGGCGCCACAGATACGCAGTATTTT. The rearrangement links TRBV7-2 to TRBJ2-3; D may be TRBD2 (5 bases). The CDR3 covers 15 residues. Trimming left V 2 bases short and J 2 bases short, with 11 bases between. Germline assignment: CDR1 SGHTA and CDR2 FQGNSA.

The genes are TRBV9 and TRBJ2-5; D not resolved. Germline lookup yields CDR1 SGDLS and CDR2 YYNGEE. There are 14 residues in the CDR3. V shed 5 bases and J shed 5 bases, with 16 bases lying between them. In DNA, the CDR3 is TGTGCCAGCAGTAGTCAAGGGTCCGTTGAGACCCAGTACTTC. Translated: CASSSQGSVETQYF.

A word on this clonotype: At one of its ends the junction is not consistent with the germline gene, which may arise from a read error. This chain links TRBV2 with TRBJ2-5; 8 bases line up with TRBD1. CDR3 length equals 12 residues. Germline V gene sequence: CDR1 SNHLY, CDR2 FYNNEI. In nucleotides, the CDR3 is TGTGCCAGCAGTGTGAGCAGGGGGCCCCTAGACTTC. Translating it yields CASSVSRGPLDF.

This clonotype appeared a single time. This chain uses TRBV5-1 with TRBJ1-2; TRBD1 aligns across 9 bases. With 0 bases clipped from V and 8 bases from J, the junction kept 11 bases outside the gene matches. Germline loops: CDR1 SGHRS, CDR2 YFSETQ. There are 16 residues in the CDR3. CDR3 residues: CASSLGGQGTRWGYTF. Here the CDR3 DNA reads TGCGCCAGCAGCTTGGGGGGACAGGGAACCCGATGGGGCTACACCTTC.

This clonotype was observed a single time. V gene TRBV20-1 combines with J gene TRBJ2-1; 8 nucleotides align to TRBD2. Trimming at V came to 3 bases and at J to 7 bases, leaving 8 bases not matched to a gene. The CDR3 consists of 14 residues. CDR1 DFQATT and CDR2 SNEGSKA come from the germline V gene (reference sequence). The CDR3 is CSASLRTSRNEQFF. CDR3 DNA: TGCAGTGCTAGCCTTAGGACTAGCCGGAATGAGCAGTTCTTC.

The chain recombines TRBV27 with TRBJ1-5, with D possibly TRBD1 on 5 matching bases. The germline V gene has CDR1 MNHEY and CDR2 SMNVEV (reference sequence). The CDR3 loop spans 15 amino acids. V lost 5 bases and J lost 6, with 17 bases in between. The CDR3 region has the DNA TGTGCCAGCAGTACCTCGGGGGTACGTAGTCAGCCCCAGCATTTT. The encoded protein is CASSTSGVRSQPQHF.

The chain links TRBV12-3 or TRBV12-4 to TRBJ2-4, with D unresolved. Trimming left V 3 bases short and J 5 bases short, with 11 bases between. This CDR3 has 14 residues. CDR3 nucleotides: TGTGCCAGCAGTTTCAGGCAGACCCAAAACATTCAGTACTTC. It translates to CASSFRQTQNIQYF.

The rearrangement uses TRBV12-3 or TRBV12-4 and TRBJ1-2, with D unresolved. V was pared by 5 bases and J by 7 bases, with 17 bases between. This CDR3 has 14 residues. The CDR3 region has the DNA TGTGCCAGCAGTGTACTGGTCGGTTCGGGTGGCTACACCTTC. This gives the protein CASSVLVGSGGYTF.

The V gene is TRBV15, the J gene TRBJ1-5; 10 bases fit TRBD1. Trimming at V came to 8 bases and at J to 4 bases, leaving 5 bases not matched to a gene. CDR3 length: 14 residues. CDR1 is LNHNV and CDR2 is YYDKDF in the germline V gene (reference sequence). The chain's CDR3 is CATSRTGGNQPQHF. In DNA form, the CDR3 reads TGTGCCACCTCCCGGACAGGGGGAAATCAGCCCCAGCATTTT.

The chain couples TRBV4-2 to TRBJ1-4; TRBD1 is a possible D gene (6 bases). Looked up from germline, CDR1 is LGHNA and CDR2 is YNFKEQ. The CDR3 is 13 residues long. V was cut by 0 bases and J by 8 bases, with 7 bases left in between. CDR3 loop: CASSQEQGEKLFF. DNA for the CDR3: TGTGCCAGCAGCCAAGAGCAGGGGGAAAAACTGTTTTTT.

The gene calls are TRBV28 and TRBJ1-6; D not certain. The V end was cut by 5 bases, the J end by 13 bases, with 15 bases between. The CDR3 contains 13 residues. Germline loops: CDR1 MDHEN, CDR2 SYDVKM. CDR3 residues: CASSPERWFPLHF. The CDR3 DNA reads as TGTGCCAGCAGTCCAGAACGGTGGTTCCCCCTCCACTTT.

The chain links TRBV19 to TRBJ2-5; possibly TRBD1 for D (7 bases). This CDR3 region has 15 residues. Deletions cut 9 bases from V and 5 bases from J, with 22 bases between. Germline V gene lookup returns CDR1 LNHDA and CDR2 SQIVND (reference sequence). CDR3 in DNA: TGTGCCAGCTCAGGGGGGCCCGCCCGAGGGGAGACCCAGTACTTC. It yields the protein CASSGGPARGETQYF.

This chain connects TRBV5-1 to TRBJ1-5; a weak D match, TRBD1 (5 bases). V was cut by 1 base and J by 3 bases, with 11 bases left in between. Germline CDR1 is SGHRS and CDR2 is YFSETQ. CDR3 length equals 15 residues. CDR3 loop: CASSLWGDLNQPQHF. DNA for the CDR3: TGCGCCAGCAGCTTGTGGGGGGACCTCAATCAGCCCCAGCATTTT. The full variable domain, completed using reference TRBV5-1 and TRBJ1-5, is KAGVTQTPRYLIKTRGQQVTLSCSPISGHRSVSWYQQTPGQGLQFLFEYFSETQRNKGNFPGRFSGRQFSNSRSEMNVSTLELGDSALYLCASSLWGDLNQPQHFGDGTRLSIL.

The V and J genes are TRBV10-2 and TRBJ2-1, with D perhaps matching TRBD2 (5 bases). This CDR3 is 13 amino acids long. V lost 3 bases and J 9 bases, leaving 12 bases between the germline ends. CDR1 WSHSY and CDR2 SAAADI come from the germline V gene. Here the CDR3 reads CASSDSGGREQFF. DNA of the CDR3: TGCGCCAGCAGTGACTCTGGCGGGCGTGAGCAGTTCTTC.

The gene calls are TRBV29-1 and TRBJ2-5; a weak D match, TRBD1 (5 bases). Trimming removed 4 bases from V and 4 bases from J, with 10 bases in between. CDR1 is SQVTM, CDR2 ANQGSEA, per germline. There are 12 residues in the CDR3. This CDR3 reads CSVGRGRETQYF. The CDR3, as DNA: TGCAGCGTTGGAAGGGGTCGAGAGACCCAGTACTTC.

The chain couples TRBV7-9 to TRBJ2-1; tentatively, D is TRBD1 (5 bases). Trimming stripped 3 bases from V and 6 bases from J, with 15 bases between. Germline values: CDR1 SEHNR, CDR2 FQNEAQ (reference sequence). This CDR3 spans 15 amino acids. This CDR3 is CASSFGFQGVNEQFF. CDR3 coding DNA: TGTGCCAGCAGCTTTGGCTTCCAGGGCGTCAATGAGCAGTTCTTC.

The CDR3 here is CSVERGLRTEAFF. The CDR3, as DNA: TGCAGCGTTGAGAGGGGGCTGAGGACTGAAGCTTTCTTT. The V gene is TRBV29-1, the J gene TRBJ1-1; 7 bases are shared with TRBD1. The CDR3 sequence is 13 residues long. The germline V gene has CDR1 SQVTM and CDR2 ANQGSEA. The J segment lost 5 bases and the V segment lost 3 bases, leaving 6 bases of the junction unmatched.

The genes are TRBV5-1 and TRBJ2-5; D is unresolved. The V and J ends lost 0 bases and 1 base respectively, with 4 bases between them. The CDR3 contains 13 residues. Germline CDR1 SGHRS, CDR2 YFSETQ. The CDR3 DNA is TGCGCCAGCAGCTTGGCCTTCCAAGAGACCCAGTACTTC. It is translated as CASSLAFQETQYF.

This clonotype was found a few times. This chain links TRBV25-1 with TRBJ2-5; D may be TRBD1 or TRBD2 (6 bases each). The germline V and J ends were trimmed by 3 bases and 1 base, with 9 bases remaining between them. This CDR3 is 14 amino acids long. Germline V gene sequence: CDR1 MGHDK, CDR2 SYGVNS. CDR3 DNA sequence: TGTGCCAGCAGTGATCCGGGGGCCCAAGAGACCCAGTACTTC. It specifies CASSDPGAQETQYF.

The chain uses TRBV7-2 and TRBJ1-2, with a tentative D call TRBD1 (6 bases). Trimming removed 3 bases at V and 6 bases at J, with 11 bases between. Germline lookup yields CDR1 SGHTA and CDR2 FQGNSA. The CDR3 has 13 amino acids. The CDR3, as DNA: TGTGCCAGCAGCTTGGACAGAGTGGATGGCTACACCTTC. Its translation: CASSLDRVDGYTF.